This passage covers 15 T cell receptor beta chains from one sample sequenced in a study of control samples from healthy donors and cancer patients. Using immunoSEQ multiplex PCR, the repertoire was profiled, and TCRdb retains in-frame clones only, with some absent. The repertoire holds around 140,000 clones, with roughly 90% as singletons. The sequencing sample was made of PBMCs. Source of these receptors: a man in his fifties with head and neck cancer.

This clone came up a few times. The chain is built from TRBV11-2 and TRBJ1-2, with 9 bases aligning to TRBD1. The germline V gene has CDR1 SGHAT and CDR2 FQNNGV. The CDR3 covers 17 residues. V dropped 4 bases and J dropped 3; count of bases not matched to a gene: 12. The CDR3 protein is CASSSLKRTGVDYGYTF. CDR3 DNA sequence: TGTGCCAGCAGCTCCCTTAAAAGGACAGGGGTTGACTATGGCTACACCTTC.

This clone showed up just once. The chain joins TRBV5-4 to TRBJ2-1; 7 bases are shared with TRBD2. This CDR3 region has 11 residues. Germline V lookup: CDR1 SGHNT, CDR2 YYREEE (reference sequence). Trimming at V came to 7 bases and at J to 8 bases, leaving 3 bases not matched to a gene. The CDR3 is CASGTTDEQFF. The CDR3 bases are TGTGCCAGCGGGACTACGGATGAGCAGTTCTTC.

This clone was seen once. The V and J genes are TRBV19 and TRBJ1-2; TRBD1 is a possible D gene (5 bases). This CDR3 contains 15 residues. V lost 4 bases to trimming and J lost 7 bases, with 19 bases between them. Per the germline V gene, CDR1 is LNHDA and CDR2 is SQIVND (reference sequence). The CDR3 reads CASSKTDPGGFGYTF. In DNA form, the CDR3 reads TGTGCCAGTAGTAAAACGGACCCTGGGGGGTTTGGCTACACCTTC.

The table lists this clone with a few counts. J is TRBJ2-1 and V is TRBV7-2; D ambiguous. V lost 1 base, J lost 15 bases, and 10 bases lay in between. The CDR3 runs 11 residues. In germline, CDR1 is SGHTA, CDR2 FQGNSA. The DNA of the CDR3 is TGTGCCAGCAGCTTAGGTCGGATGTCGTTCTTC. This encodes CASSLGRMSFF.

The CDR3 sequence is CASSVRAGGYNEQFF. In DNA form, the CDR3 reads TGTGCCAGCAGCGTGAGGGCGGGGGGCTACAATGAGCAGTTCTTC. The chain joins TRBV9 to TRBJ2-1; TRBD2 matches at 8 bases. CDR1 and CDR2 (germline): SGDLS, YYNGEE. The CDR3 has 15 residues. J was trimmed by 3 bases and V by 2 bases; bases with no gene match: 4.

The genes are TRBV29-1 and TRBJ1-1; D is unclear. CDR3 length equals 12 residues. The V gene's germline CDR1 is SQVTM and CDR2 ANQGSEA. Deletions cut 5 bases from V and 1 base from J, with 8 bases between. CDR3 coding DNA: TGCAGCGTTAAGGTGAGGAACACTGAAGCTTTCTTT. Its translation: CSVKVRNTEAFF. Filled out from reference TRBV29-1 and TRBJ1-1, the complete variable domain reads SAVISQKPSRDICQRGTSLTIQCQVDSQVTMMFWYRQQPGQSLTLIATANQGSEATYESGFVIDKFPISRPNLTFSTLTVSNMSPEDSSIYLCSVKVRNTEAFFGQGTRLTVV.

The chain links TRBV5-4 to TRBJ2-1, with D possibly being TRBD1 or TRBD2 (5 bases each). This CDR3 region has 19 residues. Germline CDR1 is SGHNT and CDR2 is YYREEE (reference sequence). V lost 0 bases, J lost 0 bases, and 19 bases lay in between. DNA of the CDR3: TGTGCCAGCAGCTTGGATACCCCCGGGACCCGAAGCTCCTACAATGAGCAGTTCTTC. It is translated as CASSLDTPGTRSSYNEQFF.

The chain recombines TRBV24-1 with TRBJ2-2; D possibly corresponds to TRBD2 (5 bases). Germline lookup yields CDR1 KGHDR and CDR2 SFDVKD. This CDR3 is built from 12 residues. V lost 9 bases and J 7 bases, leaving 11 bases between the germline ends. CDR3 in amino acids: CATRAVNGELFF. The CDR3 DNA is TGTGCCACCCGAGCGGTTAACGGGGAGCTGTTTTTT.

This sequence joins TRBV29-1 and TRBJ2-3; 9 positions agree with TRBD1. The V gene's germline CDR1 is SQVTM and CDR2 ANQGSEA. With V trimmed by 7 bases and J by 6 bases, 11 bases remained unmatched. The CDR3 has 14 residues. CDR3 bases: TGCAGCGGGAGGGACAGGGACCTATCCGATACGCAGTATTTT. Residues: CSGRDRDLSDTQYF.

Written as DNA, the CDR3 is TGTGCCAGCAGTGACTCCTTGGGCGCCTTCTCTGGAAACACCATATATTTT. This sequence encodes CASSDSLGAFSGNTIYF. This chain connects TRBV6-4 to TRBJ1-3; D is unresolved. The V gene's germline CDR1 is MRHNA and CDR2 SNTAGT. The CDR3 runs 17 residues. Between the trimmed V and J ends, which lost 0 bases and 0 bases, there was a span of 12 bases.

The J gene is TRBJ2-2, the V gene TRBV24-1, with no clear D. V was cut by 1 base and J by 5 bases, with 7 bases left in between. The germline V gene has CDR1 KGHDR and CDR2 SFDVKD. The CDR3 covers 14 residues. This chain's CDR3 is CATSDFSGTGELFF. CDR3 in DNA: TGTGCCACCAGTGATTTTTCCGGGACCGGGGAGCTGTTTTTT.

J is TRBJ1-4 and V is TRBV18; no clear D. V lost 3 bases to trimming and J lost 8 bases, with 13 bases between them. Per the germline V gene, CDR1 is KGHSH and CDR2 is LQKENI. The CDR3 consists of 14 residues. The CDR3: CASSPAREREKLFF. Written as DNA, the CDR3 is TGTGCCAGCTCACCCGCAAGGGAGAGGGAAAAACTGTTTTTT.

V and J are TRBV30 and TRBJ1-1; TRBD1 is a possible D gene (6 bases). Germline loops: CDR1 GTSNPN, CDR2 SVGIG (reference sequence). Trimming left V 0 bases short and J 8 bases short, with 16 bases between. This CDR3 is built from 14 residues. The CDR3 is CAWSVLGGGTEAFF. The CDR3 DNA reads TGTGCCTGGAGTGTACTGGGAGGGGGGACGGAAGCTTTCTTT.

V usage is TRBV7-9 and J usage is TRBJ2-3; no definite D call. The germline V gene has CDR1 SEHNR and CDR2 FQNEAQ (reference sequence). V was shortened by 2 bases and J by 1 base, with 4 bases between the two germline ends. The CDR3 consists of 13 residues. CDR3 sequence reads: CASSLSGTDTQYF. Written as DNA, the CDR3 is TGTGCCAGCAGCTTATCGGGCACAGATACGCAGTATTTT. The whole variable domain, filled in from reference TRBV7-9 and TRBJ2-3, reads DTGVSQNPRHKITKRGQNVTFRCDPISEHNRLYWYRQTLGQGPEFLTYFQNEAQLEKSRLLSDRFSAERPKGSFSTLEIQRTEQGDSAMYLCASSLSGTDTQYFGPGTRLTVL.

This chain's CDR3 is CATRGTSGRSPSYNEQFF. CDR3 nucleotide sequence: TGTGCAACCCGAGGGACTAGCGGGAGGTCTCCCTCCTACAATGAGCAGTTCTTC. This chain joins TRBV24-1 and TRBJ2-1; 15 bases fit TRBD2. Germline V gene lookup returns CDR1 KGHDR and CDR2 SFDVKD. The CDR3 is 18 residues long.